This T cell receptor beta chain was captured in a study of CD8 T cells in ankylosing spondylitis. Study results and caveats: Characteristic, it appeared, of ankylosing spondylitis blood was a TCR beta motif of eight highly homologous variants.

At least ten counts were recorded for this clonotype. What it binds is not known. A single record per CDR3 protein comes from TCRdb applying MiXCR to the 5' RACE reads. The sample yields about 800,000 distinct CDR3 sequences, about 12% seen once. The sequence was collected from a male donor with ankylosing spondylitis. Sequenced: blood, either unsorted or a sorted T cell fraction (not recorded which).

This chain's CDR3 is CAISESRRGSNYGYTF. CDR3 bases: TGTGCCATCAGTGAGTCGAGGAGGGGCTCTAACTATGGCTACACCTTC. The chain joins TRBV10-3 to TRBJ1-2; TRBD1 is a possible D gene (5 bases). The CDR3 length is 16 residues. Trimming left V 0 bases short and J 0 bases short, with 11 bases between. Looked up from germline, CDR1 is ENHRY and CDR2 is SYGVKD.